This TCR beta chain was profiled in a study of CD8+CD57+ T cells in acquired aplastic anemia. Study as a whole: On average, healthy donors gave around 9.8 million reads for CD4+ cells. Study-level points and caveats: A significant difference in CD8+ Simpson's diversity between patients and controls was not found. Some 30 shared CD8+ CDR3s appeared highly expressed within patients' immunodominant clones.

Trimming took 4 bases from V and 0 from J, leaving 13 bases between them. The CDR3 length is 16 residues. The sample holds a few counts of this clonotype. Its antigen is not identified. Genomic DNA, the template, was used for profiling of the TCR beta VDJ and CDR3. One entry per CDR3 protein results from TCRdb running MiXCR on the reads. This sample has 150,000 to 200,000 distinct CDR3 sequences, with 35% to 50% found just once. Sequenced material: sorted CD4+, CD8+, or CD8+CD57+ T cells (not recorded which) from PBMCs. The chain is built from TRBV12-3 or TRBV12-4 and TRBJ1-5; D is ambiguous. The receptor's source is a human donor in good health. The CDR3 coding sequence is TGTGCCAGCAGTTCTGGAGGGCCTTATAGCAATCAGCCCCAGCATTTT. Its protein is CASSSGGPYSNQPQHF.